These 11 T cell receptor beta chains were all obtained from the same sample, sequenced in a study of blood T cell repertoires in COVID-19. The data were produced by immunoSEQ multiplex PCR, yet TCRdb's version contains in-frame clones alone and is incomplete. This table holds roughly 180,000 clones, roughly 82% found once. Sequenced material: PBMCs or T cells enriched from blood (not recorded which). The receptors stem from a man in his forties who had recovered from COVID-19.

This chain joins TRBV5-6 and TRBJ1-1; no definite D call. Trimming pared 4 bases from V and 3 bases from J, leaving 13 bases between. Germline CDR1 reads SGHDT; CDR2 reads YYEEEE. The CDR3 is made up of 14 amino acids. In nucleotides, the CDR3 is TGTGCCAGCAGCCAGCGGGCCACCTACACTGAAGCTTTCTTT. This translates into CASSQRATYTEAFF.

CDR3 residues: CASSSPSAGDEQFF. For the CDR3, the DNA is TGTGCCAGCAGCTCCCCCTCAGCGGGGGATGAGCAGTTCTTC. The chain combines TRBV11-2 with TRBJ2-1; TRBD2 matches at 8 bases. Germline CDR1 reads SGHAT; CDR2 reads FQNNGV. The CDR3 sequence is 14 residues long. Trimming removed 4 bases from V and 8 bases from J; junction bases left unmatched: 7.

The CDR3: CASSQAMLTDGYTF. The CDR3 DNA follows: TGTGCCAGCAGCCAAGCCATGCTGACAGATGGCTACACCTTC. This chain joins TRBV4-2 and TRBJ1-2, with a weak D call TRBD1 (5 bases). Germline lookup yields CDR1 LGHNA and CDR2 YNFKEQ. The CDR3 runs to 14 residues. The V end was cut by 1 base, the J end by 6 bases, with 12 bases between.

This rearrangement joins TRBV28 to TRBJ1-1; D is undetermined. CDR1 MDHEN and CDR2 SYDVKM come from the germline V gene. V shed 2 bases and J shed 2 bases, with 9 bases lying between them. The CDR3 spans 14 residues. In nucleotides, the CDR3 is TGTGCCAGCAGTTTACCCCTTTCCAACACTGAAGCTTTCTTT. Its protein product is CASSLPLSNTEAFF.

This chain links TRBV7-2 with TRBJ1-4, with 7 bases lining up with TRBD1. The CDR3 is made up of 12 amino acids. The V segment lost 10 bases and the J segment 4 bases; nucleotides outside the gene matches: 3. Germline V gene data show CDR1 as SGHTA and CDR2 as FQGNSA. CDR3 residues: CATRQGNEKLFF. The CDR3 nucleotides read TGTGCCACCAGACAGGGTAATGAAAAACTGTTTTTT.

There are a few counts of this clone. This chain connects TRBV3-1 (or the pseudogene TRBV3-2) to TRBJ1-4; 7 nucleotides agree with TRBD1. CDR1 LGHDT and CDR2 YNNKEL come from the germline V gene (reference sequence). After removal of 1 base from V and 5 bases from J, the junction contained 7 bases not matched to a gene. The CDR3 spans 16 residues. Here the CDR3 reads CASSQVTGFGNEKLFF. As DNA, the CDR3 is TGTGCCAGCAGCCAAGTGACAGGGTTTGGGAATGAAAAACTGTTTTTT.

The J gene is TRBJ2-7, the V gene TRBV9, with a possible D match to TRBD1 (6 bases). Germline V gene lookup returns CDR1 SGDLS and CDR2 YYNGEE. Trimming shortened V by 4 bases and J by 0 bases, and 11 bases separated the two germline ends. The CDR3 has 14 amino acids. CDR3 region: CASSSQGSSYEQYF. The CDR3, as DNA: TGTGCCAGCAGCTCTCAGGGGTCCTCCTACGAGCAGTACTTC. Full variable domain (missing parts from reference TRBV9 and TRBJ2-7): DSGVTQTPKHLITATGQRVTLRCSPRSGDLSVYWYQQSLDQGLQFLIQYYNGEERAKGNILERFSAQQFPDLHSELNLSSLELGDSALYFCASSSQGSSYEQYFGPGTRLTVT.

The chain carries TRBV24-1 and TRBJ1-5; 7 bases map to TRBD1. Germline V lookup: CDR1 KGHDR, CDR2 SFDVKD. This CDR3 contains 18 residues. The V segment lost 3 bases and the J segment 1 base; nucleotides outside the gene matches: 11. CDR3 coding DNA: TGTGCCACCAGTGATGGGGGGACAGAAGTTAGAAGCAATCAGCCCCAGCATTTT. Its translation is CATSDGGTEVRSNQPQHF.

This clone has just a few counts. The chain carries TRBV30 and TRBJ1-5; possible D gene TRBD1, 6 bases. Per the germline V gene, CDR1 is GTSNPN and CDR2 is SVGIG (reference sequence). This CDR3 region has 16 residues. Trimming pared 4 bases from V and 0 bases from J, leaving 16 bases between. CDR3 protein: CAWNTGTSYSNQPQHF. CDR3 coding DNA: TGTGCCTGGAACACCGGGACAAGCTATAGCAATCAGCCCCAGCATTTT.

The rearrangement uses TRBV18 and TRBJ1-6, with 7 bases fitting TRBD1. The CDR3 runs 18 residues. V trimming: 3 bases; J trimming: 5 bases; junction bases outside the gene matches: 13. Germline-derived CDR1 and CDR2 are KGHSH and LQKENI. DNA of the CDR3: TGTGCCAGCTCACCGTATCCCAGGACAGGTTCGGATAATTCACCCCTCCACTTT. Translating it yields CASSPYPRTGSDNSPLHF. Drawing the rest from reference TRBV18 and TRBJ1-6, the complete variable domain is NAGVMQNPRHLVRRRGQEARLRCSPMKGHSHVYWYRQLPEEGLKFMVYLQKENIIDESGMPKERFSAEFPKEGPSILRIQQVVRGDSAAYFCASSPYPRTGSDNSPLHFGNGTRLTVT.

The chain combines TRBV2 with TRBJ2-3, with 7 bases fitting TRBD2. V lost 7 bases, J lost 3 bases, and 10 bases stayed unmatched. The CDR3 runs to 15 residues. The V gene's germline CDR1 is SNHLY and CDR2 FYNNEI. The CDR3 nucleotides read TGTGCCAGCACGAGGGCGGGAGATGGGACAGATACGCAGTATTTT. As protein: CASTRAGDGTDTQYF.